The 28 T cell receptor beta chains below all came from one sample that was sequenced in a study of T cell responses to AZD1222 COVID-19 vaccine. Repertoires were generated with immunoSEQ multiplex PCR, while TCRdb's copy carries only in-frame clones and drops some. In the table there are 150,000 to 200,000 clones, 70% to 90% of which are singletons. This material consisted of peripheral blood, taken 28 days after the second dose of the MenACWY control vaccine. The receptors were gathered from an adult who received the MenACWY meningococcal vaccine as a control.

The CDR3 coding sequence is TGTGCCAGCAGTCCGACAGATAGCAATCAGCCCCAGCATTTT. Its protein is CASSPTDSNQPQHF. The V and J genes are TRBV3-1 (or the pseudogene TRBV3-2) and TRBJ1-5, with D possibly matching TRBD1 (5 bases). The V end was cut by 6 bases, the J end by 0 bases, with 9 bases between. The CDR3 consists of 14 residues. CDR1 and CDR2 from the germline V gene are LGHDT and YNNKEL (reference sequence).

V is TRBV20-1 and J is TRBJ2-5; D uncertain. The V gene lost 3 bases and the J gene lost 5 bases, with 7 bases spanning the gap. Germline V lookup: CDR1 DFQATT, CDR2 SNEGSKA (reference sequence). This CDR3 region has 11 residues. In DNA, the CDR3 is TGCAGTGCTAGCTTGTCTGAGACCCAGTACTTC. This sequence encodes CSASLSETQYF.

The chain uses TRBV6-5 and TRBJ2-1; D possibly corresponds to TRBD1 (6 bases). This CDR3 is built from 14 residues. V lost 7 bases to trimming and J lost 6 bases, with 16 bases between them. Germline assignment: CDR1 MNHEY and CDR2 SVGAGI. CDR3 protein: CASMETGRGNEQFF. Here the CDR3 DNA reads TGTGCCAGCATGGAGACAGGAAGGGGCAATGAGCAGTTCTTC.

This clone was detected only once. The chain is built from TRBV3-1 (or the pseudogene TRBV3-2) and TRBJ2-6, with a possible D match to TRBD1 (6 bases). V lost 3 bases and J lost 1, with 13 bases in between. The CDR3 extends over 17 amino acids. Per germline, CDR1 LGHDT and CDR2 YNNKEL (reference sequence). CDR3 coding DNA: TGTGCCAGCAGCCAGTGGTCAGGGGCTTCTGGGGCCAACGTCCTGACTTTC. It specifies CASSQWSGASGANVLTF.

This chain joins TRBV24-1 and TRBJ1-4, with D uncertain. Germline CDR1 reads KGHDR; CDR2 reads SFDVKD. V was cut by 5 bases and J by 3 bases, with 3 bases left in between. This CDR3 spans 12 amino acids. The CDR3 coding sequence is TGTGCCACCAGTGCAGCTAATGAAAAACTGTTTTTT. Protein: CATSAANEKLFF.

CDR3 in DNA: TGTGCCATCAGTGAGGCTTACTACGAGCAGTACTTC. Amino acids: CAISEAYYEQYF. The V call is TRBV10-3, the J call TRBJ2-7; D remains ambiguous. CDR1 ENHRY and CDR2 SYGVKD come from the germline V gene. Trimming took 2 bases from V and 3 from J, leaving 5 bases between them. This CDR3 is 12 amino acids long.

V is TRBV20-1 and J is TRBJ1-2; the D is unclear. The V end was cut by 0 bases, the J end by 7 bases, with 6 bases between. Per germline, CDR1 DFQATT and CDR2 SNEGSKA (reference sequence). The CDR3 contains 11 residues. CDR3: CSAREGAGYTF. Here the CDR3 DNA reads TGCAGTGCTAGAGAGGGTGCTGGCTACACCTTC.

This chain joins TRBV15 and TRBJ1-1; D call uncertain. V was shortened by 1 base and J by 1 base, with 10 bases between the two germline ends. CDR3 size: 15 residues. CDR1 and CDR2 from the germline V gene are LNHNV and YYDKDF (reference sequence). Here the CDR3 reads CATSRAQVGNTEAFF. In DNA, the CDR3 is TGTGCCACCAGCAGAGCCCAGGTCGGGAACACTGAAGCTTTCTTT.

The chain uses TRBV12-3 or TRBV12-4 and TRBJ1-4, with unresolved D. Trimming took off 6 bases at V and 8 bases at J, with 7 bases between the two ends. The CDR3 has 11 residues. The CDR3 reads CASSPGEKLFF. DNA for the CDR3: TGTGCCAGCAGCCCGGGAGAAAAACTGTTTTTT.

This clone was found a few times. The chain uses TRBV7-9 and TRBJ2-3; D remains unclear. The length of the CDR3 is 15 residues. Trimming took 5 bases from V and 0 from J, leaving 12 bases between them. The germline gives CDR1 SEHNR, CDR2 FQNEAQ (reference sequence). The CDR3 DNA reads as TGTGCCAGCAGCAACGACACCTCAAGCACAGATACGCAGTATTTT. Translation gives CASSNDTSSTDTQYF.

J is TRBJ1-1 and V is TRBV29-1, with D perhaps matching TRBD1 (6 bases). Trimming removed 6 bases from V and 6 bases from J, with 14 bases in between. From germline, CDR1 is SQVTM and CDR2 ANQGSEA. The CDR3 consists of 12 residues. The CDR3 here is CSVPSYRAEAFF. The CDR3 DNA follows: TGCAGCGTCCCATCATACAGGGCTGAAGCTTTCTTT.

CDR3 sequence: CASSQDSGQGLVTNEKLFF. The CDR3 bases are TGTGCCAGCAGCCAAGATTCGGGACAGGGGCTGGTAACTAATGAAAAACTGTTTTTT. The chain joins TRBV3-1 (or the pseudogene TRBV3-2) to TRBJ1-4; 10 bases are a match to TRBD1. The CDR3 covers 19 residues. Germline assignment: CDR1 LGHDT and CDR2 YNNKEL (reference sequence). V trimming: 0 bases; J trimming: 1 base; junction bases outside the gene matches: 8.

This chain connects TRBV29-1 to TRBJ2-7; either TRBD1 or TRBD2 may supply D (6 bases each). Germline values: CDR1 SQVTM, CDR2 ANQGSEA. Trimming took off 4 bases at V and 5 bases at J, with 18 bases between the two ends. CDR3 size: 14 residues. CDR3 in DNA: TGCAGCGTTGTCCGGGGGCATTCCATCCACGAGCAGTACTTC. Its protein is CSVVRGHSIHEQYF.

The V and J genes are TRBV15 and TRBJ1-1; TRBD1 agrees at 8 bases. This CDR3 comprises 14 residues. In germline, CDR1 is LNHNV, CDR2 YYDKDF (reference sequence). V was clipped by 5 bases and J by 1 base; unmatched bases: 3. The CDR3 region has the DNA TGTGCCACCAGCGGACAGGGTACGAACACTGAAGCTTTCTTT. Protein product: CATSGQGTNTEAFF. Variable domain in full (rest from reference TRBV15 and TRBJ1-1): DAMVIQNPRYQVTQFGKPVTLSCSQTLNHNVMYWYQQKSSQAPKLLFHYYDKDFNNEADTPDNFQSRRPNTSFCFLDIRSPGLGDTAMYLCATSGQGTNTEAFFGQGTRLTVV.

The chain has TRBV9 and TRBJ2-5; 7 bases fit TRBD2. This CDR3 comprises 15 residues. Germline loops: CDR1 SGDLS, CDR2 YYNGEE. With 0 bases clipped from V and 1 base from J, the junction kept 3 bases outside the gene matches. For the CDR3, the DNA is TGTGCCAGCAGCGTAGTATGGGGGGGCCAAGAGACCCAGTACTTC. Its protein product is CASSVVWGGQETQYF.

The chain uses TRBV7-9 and TRBJ1-2, with 7 bases matching TRBD1. This CDR3 spans 14 amino acids. J gave up 5 bases and V 3 bases, and 6 bases lay outside the gene matches. Germline CDR1 is SEHNR and CDR2 is FQNEAQ (reference sequence). CDR3 residues: CASSLKGTVYGYTF. In nucleotides, the CDR3 is TGTGCCAGCAGCTTGAAAGGGACAGTTTATGGCTACACCTTC.

J is TRBJ2-2 and V is TRBV6-5; no clear D. Germline V gene data show CDR1 as MNHEY and CDR2 as SVGAGI. V was shortened by 2 bases and J by 1 base, with 8 bases between the two germline ends. The CDR3 contains 15 residues. CDR3 coding DNA: TGTGCCAGCAGTTACGTCGGACGGAACACCGGGGAGCTGTTTTTT. Encoded protein: CASSYVGRNTGELFF.

This clone appeared once. The genes are TRBV20-1 and TRBJ2-4; D call uncertain. The V gene's germline CDR1 is DFQATT and CDR2 SNEGSKA (reference sequence). Trimming took off 6 bases at V and 8 bases at J, with 11 bases between the two ends. This CDR3 contains 11 residues. The CDR3 spells CSAEPTDIQYF. CDR3 nucleotide sequence: TGCAGTGCCGAACCTACGGACATTCAGTACTTC.

J is TRBJ1-5 and V is TRBV30, with a weak D call TRBD1 (6 bases). The V gene lost 3 bases and the J gene lost 5 bases, with 11 bases spanning the gap. CDR1 and CDR2 (germline): GTSNPN, SVGIG (reference sequence). The CDR3 contains 13 residues. For the CDR3, the DNA is TGTGCCTGGAGCAGGGGCCCCTATCAGCCCCAGCATTTT. Translating gives CAWSRGPYQPQHF.

The chain couples TRBV9 to TRBJ2-7; D call uncertain. Between the trimmed V and J ends, which lost 4 bases and 2 bases, there was a span of 16 bases. The CDR3 extends over 15 amino acids. In germline, CDR1 is SGDLS, CDR2 YYNGEE. The CDR3 sequence is CASSPPRADTYEQYF. The CDR3 coding sequence is TGTGCCAGCAGCCCGCCTCGCGCAGACACCTACGAGCAGTACTTC.

V gene TRBV13 combines with J gene TRBJ2-1; 9 bases are a match to TRBD1. In germline, CDR1 is PRHDT, CDR2 FYEKMQ (reference sequence). This CDR3 has 15 residues. Trimming took 4 bases from V and 2 from J; bases not matched to a gene: 3. CDR3 residues: CASSYRDRAYNEQFF. The CDR3 nucleotides are TGTGCCAGCAGCTACCGGGACAGGGCCTACAATGAGCAGTTCTTC.

The chain recombines TRBV27 with TRBJ2-1; 8 nucleotides match TRBD2. The V segment lost 5 bases and the J segment 8 bases; nucleotides outside the gene matches: 8. Germline values: CDR1 MNHEY, CDR2 SMNVEV (reference sequence). The CDR3 has 14 amino acids. CDR3 loop: CASSTGLVPHEQFF. The CDR3 nucleotides are TGTGCCAGCAGTACGGGACTAGTTCCCCATGAGCAGTTCTTC.

This clone was seen only once. This sequence joins TRBV9 and TRBJ2-5; D may be TRBD2 (5 bases). This CDR3 contains 12 residues. CDR1 and CDR2 from the germline V gene are SGDLS and YYNGEE. V was cut by 0 bases and J by 5 bases, with 5 bases left in between. CDR3 sequence: CASSVGGETQYF. CDR3 DNA: TGTGCCAGCAGCGTAGGCGGGGAGACCCAGTACTTC.

The chain carries TRBV27 and TRBJ1-4; perhaps TRBD1 as D (6 bases). Looked up from germline, CDR1 is MNHEY and CDR2 is SMNVEV (reference sequence). The V gene lost 8 bases and the J gene lost 6 bases, with 16 bases spanning the gap. There are 14 residues in the CDR3. DNA of the CDR3: TGTGCCAGCGGAAGGGGGGCATGGGATGAAAAACTGTTTTTT. This translates into CASGRGAWDEKLFF. The complete variable domain, with remaining parts taken from reference TRBV27 and TRBJ1-4, reads EAQVTQNPRYLITVTGKKLTVTCSQNMNHEYMSWYRQDPGLGLRQIYYSMNVEVTDKGDVPEGYKVSRKEKRNFPLILESPSPNQTSLYFCASGRGAWDEKLFFGSGTQLSVL.

The rearrangement joins TRBV20-1 to TRBJ2-3; weak D call: TRBD1 (5 bases). The CDR3 totals 16 residues. The ends were cut back, 3 bases at V and 0 bases at J, with 16 bases in the middle. The germline gives CDR1 DFQATT, CDR2 SNEGSKA (reference sequence). CDR3: CSASPWQGESTDTQYF. CDR3 in DNA: TGCAGTGCTAGTCCCTGGCAGGGTGAAAGCACAGATACGCAGTATTTT.

This clone was observed once. The chain couples TRBV21-1 to TRBJ2-7; TRBD1, the table's D call, lacks a check against the DNA. TRBV21-1 is noted as a pseudogene. The CDR3 runs to 16 residues. CDR3 loop: CASSPKNRDSSYEQYF. CDR3 sequence (DNA): TGTGCCAGCAGCCCCAAAAATAGGGACAGCTCATACGAGCAGTACTTC.

The chain is built from TRBV5-1 and TRBJ1-1; perhaps TRBD1 as D (5 bases). The CDR3 has 12 amino acids. Germline CDR1 reads SGHRS; CDR2 reads YFSETQ. Between the trimmed V and J ends, which lost 0 bases and 8 bases, there was a span of 8 bases. CDR3 nucleotide sequence: TGCGCCAGCAGCTTGGGGGGCCTAGAAGCTTTCTTT. Encoded protein: CASSLGGLEAFF.

The chain uses TRBV6-2 or TRBV6-3 and TRBJ1-1; D is unresolved. There are 13 residues in the CDR3. The V gene lost 3 bases and the J gene lost 5 bases, with 10 bases spanning the gap. The germline CDR1 and CDR2 sequences are MNHEY and SVGEGT. CDR3 loop: CASSYPIKTEAFF. The CDR3 DNA follows: TGTGCCAGCAGTTATCCCATTAAGACTGAAGCTTTCTTT.